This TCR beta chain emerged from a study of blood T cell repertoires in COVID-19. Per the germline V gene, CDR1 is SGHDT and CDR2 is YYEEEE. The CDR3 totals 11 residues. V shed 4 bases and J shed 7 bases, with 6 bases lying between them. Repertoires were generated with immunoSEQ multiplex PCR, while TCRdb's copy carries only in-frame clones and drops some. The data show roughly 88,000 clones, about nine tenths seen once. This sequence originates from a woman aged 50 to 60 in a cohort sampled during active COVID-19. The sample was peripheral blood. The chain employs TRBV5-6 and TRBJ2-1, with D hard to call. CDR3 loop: CASSNFNEQFF. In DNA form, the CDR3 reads TGTGCCAGCAGCAACTTTAATGAGCAGTTCTTC.